This TCR beta chain stems from a study of metastatic and nonmetastatic thyroid tumors. Across the whole study: Repertoires from malignant and benign thyroid patients were compared across blood and tumor or nodule tissue. General observations from the study: Malignant thyroid tumors reportedly had TCR beta diversity that was significantly higher than in benign nodules, in blood and tumor.

This CDR3 region has 12 residues. V was shortened by 2 bases and J by 14 bases, with 13 bases between the two germline ends. In germline, CDR1 is LGHDT, CDR2 YNNKEL (reference sequence). Patients were all untreated before their thyroid surgery. Original processing notes: A distant-metastasis classifier for papillary thyroid cancer was built using CDR3 differences across clinicopathological groups. From the PCR reads, TCRdb re-called clones with MiXCR. TCRdb's processing, not the authors', yielded these V and J calls. The sample gives tens of thousands of clones, 20% to 30% of which show up once; around 20% is in the top ten. Remarks on this clone: Its antigen is unknown. A read error is possible here, since a much larger clone lies one base away.

The material sequenced was blood. The chain joins TRBV3-1 to TRBJ2-1; D not resolved. This clonotype originated in a male donor with papillary thyroid cancer or a benign thyroid nodule (not recorded which). Some clones in this sample may be carry-over from other donors' samples. The CDR3 DNA reads as TGTGCCAGCAGCCAACCCTGGAGTGGGGAGTTCTTC. Translating it yields CASSQPWSGEFF.